The next 23 T cell receptor beta chains were all read from a single sample in a study of shared clonotypes between healthy human individuals. Sequenced by immunoSEQ multiplex PCR; TCRdb stores in-frame clones only, minus some. The repertoire holds millions of clones, just under 95% seen once, with around 1.1% in the top ten. The naive CD8 subset, CD45RO-negative cells positively selected for CCR7, excluded terminally differentiated effector memory CD45RA+ cells. The specimen sequenced was naive CD8+ T cells sorted from blood. The receptor set was obtained from a man aged 18 to 29 in good health.

This chain joins TRBV7-9 and TRBJ1-1; D uncertain. This CDR3 is built from 13 residues. V was clipped by 3 bases and J by 6 bases, with 11 bases between them. Germline CDR1 reads SEHNR; CDR2 reads FQNEAQ (reference sequence). CDR3 in amino acids: CASSFAQAAEAFF. CDR3 DNA sequence: TGTGCCAGCAGCTTCGCCCAGGCGGCTGAAGCTTTCTTT.

The chain employs TRBV27 and TRBJ2-1; the D gene could be TRBD1 or TRBD2 (5 bases each). CDR1 and CDR2 from the germline V gene are MNHEY and SMNVEV (reference sequence). This CDR3 contains 17 residues. The germline V and J ends were trimmed by 6 bases and 4 bases, with 22 bases remaining between them. CDR3 sequence (DNA): TGTGCCAGCAGCTTTATACCCGGGGCGGAGGTTTACAATGAGCAGTTCTTC. It encodes CASSFIPGAEVYNEQFF.

This rearrangement joins TRBV9 to TRBJ2-7; 13 nucleotides line up with TRBD2. V lost 9 bases to trimming and J lost 1 base; unmatched junction nucleotides: 10. From germline, CDR1 is SGDLS and CDR2 YYNGEE. The CDR3 runs to 16 residues. The CDR3 DNA reads TGTGCCACCAGAGAGACTAGCGGGAGGTTATCCTACGAGCAGTACTTC. Translating it yields CATRETSGRLSYEQYF. Complete variable domain (other parts from reference TRBV9 and TRBJ2-7): DSGVTQTPKHLITATGQRVTLRCSPRSGDLSVYWYQQSLDQGLQFLIQYYNGEERAKGNILERFSAQQFPDLHSELNLSSLELGDSALYFCATRETSGRLSYEQYFGPGTRLTVT.

The chain is built from TRBV11-2 and TRBJ2-1; the match to TRBD1 covers 12 bases. This CDR3 contains 15 residues. Germline CDR1 and CDR2: SGHAT and FQNNGV. Trimming removed 5 bases from V and 8 bases from J; junction bases left unmatched: 7. The CDR3 reads CASSRGTGGWDEQFF. DNA for the CDR3: TGTGCCAGCAGCCGCGGGACAGGGGGCTGGGATGAGCAGTTCTTC.

This chain joins TRBV9 and TRBJ2-2; D may be TRBD2 (5 bases). Germline CDR1 reads SGDLS; CDR2 reads YYNGEE. Trimming pared 4 bases from V and 4 bases from J, leaving 14 bases between. The CDR3 spans 15 residues. CDR3 protein: CASSPLGTSTGELFF. CDR3 sequence (DNA): TGTGCCAGCAGCCCCTTAGGCACTAGCACCGGGGAGCTGTTTTTT.

V and J are TRBV7-2 and TRBJ1-2, with TRBD1 matching over 9 bases. Losses at the gene ends were 6 bases for V and 6 bases for J; bases not matched to a gene: 5. The CDR3 consists of 13 residues. Germline assignment: CDR1 SGHTA and CDR2 FQGNSA. CDR3 in DNA: TGTGCCAGCAGGAGAGGACAGGGGAATGGCTACACCTTC. Translating it yields CASRRGQGNGYTF.

This clone was recorded only once. This chain joins TRBV28 and TRBJ2-5, with a tentative D call TRBD2 (5 bases). This CDR3 spans 14 amino acids. Germline V lookup: CDR1 MDHEN, CDR2 SYDVKM. Trimming took 3 bases from V and 5 from J, leaving 13 bases between them. The CDR3 nucleotides are TGTGCCAGCAGTTTTCTGGGGAGTGGGGAGACCCAGTACTTC. Its translation is CASSFLGSGETQYF.

V usage is TRBV2 and J usage is TRBJ2-1, with TRBD1 identical over 7 bases. With 4 bases clipped from V and 9 bases from J, the junction kept 3 bases outside the gene matches. Germline V gene sequence: CDR1 SNHLY, CDR2 FYNNEI. The CDR3 loop spans 12 amino acids. CDR3 DNA: TGTGCCAGCAGTGTAACAGGGGCTGAGCAGTTCTTC. This translates into CASSVTGAEQFF. The variable domain in full, with the rest retrieved from reference TRBV2 and TRBJ2-1, is EPEVTQTPSHQVTQMGQEVILRCVPISNHLYFYWYRQILGQKVEFLVSFYNNEISEKSEIFDDQFSVERPDGSNFTLKIRSTKLEDSAMYFCASSVTGAEQFFGPGTRLTVL.

The V and J genes are TRBV19 and TRBJ2-1, with D possibly matching TRBD2 (6 bases). V lost 2 bases and J 9 bases, leaving 11 bases between the germline ends. The length of the CDR3 is 13 residues. Germline assignment: CDR1 LNHDA and CDR2 SQIVND (reference sequence). Here the CDR3 reads CASSIQEGSEQFF. CDR3 DNA: TGTGCCAGTAGTATACAGGAGGGGAGTGAGCAGTTCTTC.

The chain has TRBV5-1 and TRBJ2-2, with D possibly TRBD1 on 5 matching bases. This CDR3 region has 13 residues. Germline V gives CDR1 SGHRS, CDR2 YFSETQ. V was pared by 2 bases and J by 6 bases, with 8 bases between. CDR3 amino acids: CASSFWGSGELFF. CDR3 DNA sequence: TGCGCCAGCAGCTTCTGGGGCTCCGGGGAGCTGTTTTTT.

The chain is built from TRBV5-1 and TRBJ2-3; TRBD2 aligns across 8 bases. This CDR3 is built from 16 residues. J gave up 2 bases and V 0 bases, and 5 bases lay outside the gene matches. Germline values: CDR1 SGHRS, CDR2 YFSETQ. The CDR3 sequence is CASSLEGGGTTDTQYF. The DNA of the CDR3 is TGCGCCAGCAGCTTGGAGGGCGGGGGGACCACAGATACGCAGTATTTT.

This chain links TRBV6-5 with TRBJ2-1, with 9 bases that match TRBD2. With V trimmed by 8 bases and J by 7 bases, 12 bases remained unmatched. Germline V gives CDR1 MNHEY, CDR2 SVGAGI. This CDR3 contains 15 residues. The CDR3 nucleotides are TGTGCCAGCGACTCCTGGGCGGGGGGGCCTAATGAGCAGTTCTTC. Translating it yields CASDSWAGGPNEQFF.

This chain links TRBV7-3 with TRBJ2-1; 8 nucleotides line up with TRBD1. CDR1 and CDR2 from the germline V gene are SGHTA and FQGTGA. After removal of 3 bases from V and 7 bases from J, the junction contained 2 bases not matched to a gene. CDR3 size: 13 residues. The CDR3 reads CASSFGQGNEQFF. The CDR3 nucleotides read TGTGCCAGCAGCTTCGGACAGGGTAATGAGCAGTTCTTC.

The chain joins TRBV11-2 to TRBJ1-2, with D hard to call. V gave up 7 bases and J gave up 0 bases, with 15 bases separating them. The CDR3 is 15 residues long. Germline-derived CDR1 and CDR2 are SGHAT and FQNNGV. The CDR3 coding sequence is TGTGCCAGCACCGATATACGGATGGCTAACTATGGCTACACCTTC. Its protein product is CASTDIRMANYGYTF.

The chain has TRBV20-1 and TRBJ2-7; D is unresolved. This CDR3 is 9 amino acids long. Germline CDR1 and CDR2: DFQATT and SNEGSKA (reference sequence). Trimming cost V 6 bases and J 12 bases, with 12 bases left between them. The CDR3 here is CSADSSMYF. For the CDR3, the DNA is TGCAGTGCCGACTCTTCCATGTACTTC.

The V gene is TRBV7-9, the J gene TRBJ2-2; 9 bases map to TRBD2. The germline V gene encodes CDR1 SEHNR and CDR2 FQNEAQ (reference sequence). V lost 8 bases and J lost 7; bases outside the gene matches: 11. The CDR3 sequence is 15 residues long. CDR3 bases: TGTGCCAGCCAATACTTGGCTAGCGGGGACGGGGAGCTGTTTTTT. It yields the protein CASQYLASGDGELFF.

The genes are TRBV29-1 and TRBJ1-3; no clear D. This CDR3 region has 15 residues. The ends were cut back, 5 bases at V and 0 bases at J, with 14 bases in the middle. The germline V gene has CDR1 SQVTM and CDR2 ANQGSEA. In DNA, the CDR3 is TGCAGCGTTTTAGAAACACCGAGCTCTGGAAACACCATATATTTT. Its translation: CSVLETPSSGNTIYF.

The V call is TRBV7-9, the J call TRBJ2-2, with 9 nucleotides matching TRBD2. Per the germline V gene, CDR1 is SEHNR and CDR2 is FQNEAQ (reference sequence). The CDR3 has 16 amino acids. Trimming took 5 bases from V and 0 from J; bases not matched to a gene: 4. The chain's CDR3 is CASSPIAGANTGELFF. Here the CDR3 DNA reads TGTGCCAGCAGCCCAATAGCGGGAGCGAACACCGGGGAGCTGTTTTTT.

The chain couples TRBV7-2 to TRBJ2-7; D is possibly TRBD2 (6 bases). Trimming removed 2 bases from V and 3 bases from J, with 11 bases in between. This CDR3 is 14 amino acids long. Per the germline V gene, CDR1 is SGHTA and CDR2 is FQGNSA. CDR3 loop: CASSLNSGSYEQYF. DNA of the CDR3: TGTGCCAGCAGCTTAAATAGCGGCAGCTACGAGCAGTACTTC.

This clone was observed a single time. This chain connects TRBV10-1 to TRBJ1-5, with no clear D. V lost 0 bases to trimming and J lost 5 bases, with 5 bases between them. CDR3 length: 13 residues. Germline CDR1 is WNHNN and CDR2 is SYGVQD (reference sequence). In DNA form, the CDR3 reads TGCGCCAGCAGTGAGTCGGCAGATCAGCCCCAGCATTTT. Protein product: CASSESADQPQHF.

This clone was recorded once. The CDR3 coding sequence is TGTGCCAGCAGCTCCGGGACTTCCCTGGGGTTCTTC. Translation gives CASSSGTSLGFF. V and J are TRBV7-6 and TRBJ2-1; the D gene is possibly TRBD2 (6 bases). Germline lookup yields CDR1 SGHVS and CDR2 FNYEAQ. V was cut by 4 bases and J by 15 bases, with 16 bases left in between. The length of the CDR3 is 12 residues.

This chain uses TRBV27 with TRBJ2-7, with 7 bases identical to TRBD2. The CDR3 has 14 residues. CDR1 and CDR2 (germline): MNHEY, SMNVEV (reference sequence). V shed 8 bases and J 3 bases; nucleotides not matched to a gene: 10. The CDR3 coding sequence is TGTGCCAGCTCATTCCGGGGGGAGGGCTACGAGCAGTACTTC. The encoded protein is CASSFRGEGYEQYF.

Comments on this clone: At one of its ends the junction is not consistent with the germline gene, which may arise from a read error. CDR3 sequence: CASRTGLYTDTQYF. The CDR3 DNA follows: TGTGCTAGCAGGACGGGACTCTACACAGATACGCAGTATTTT. V gene TRBV7-7 combines with J gene TRBJ2-3, with D perhaps matching TRBD2 (6 bases). The CDR3 loop spans 14 amino acids. CDR1 is SSHAT, CDR2 FNYEAQ, per germline (reference sequence).